This note documents a single TCR beta chain sequence. The antigen is not known. This sample is drawn from a study of T cells after yellow fever vaccination. For the study at large: SMART-Seq v4 Ultra Low Input handled preparation of low-cell-number fractions.

TCRdb redid the calling of the 5' RACE reads with MiXCR, one entry per CDR3 protein. The table lists 130,000 or so distinct CDR3 sequences, 15% of them singletons. Germline V lookup: CDR1 MNHEY, CDR2 SVGEGT. The V segment lost 0 bases and the J segment 3 bases; nucleotides outside the gene matches: 0. This CDR3 spans 15 amino acids. Study-level results: Clonotypes appearing in both CD4 and CD8 compartments existed, and their share was small. In post-booster samples, most primary-vaccination clones reappeared (just under 97% CD4, about 90% CD8).

This TCR derives from a man between 18 and 35 years old who received the YFV17D yellow fever vaccine. The V and J genes are TRBV6-2 or TRBV6-3 and TRBJ2-7, with TRBD2 matching over 12 bases. The sequenced sample was CD8+ T cells sorted from PBMCs, obtained 5 days after the yellow fever booster vaccination. CDR3 sequence (DNA): TGTGCCAGCAGTTACTCGACTAGCGGGGGCTACGAGCAGTACTTC. As protein: CASSYSTSGGYEQYF.